Presented here are 12 T cell receptor beta chains from one specimen sequenced in a study of T-cell memory formation after mild COVID-19. TCRdb passed the 5' RACE reads through MiXCR, listing each CDR3 protein once. The table includes approximately 400,000 distinct CDR3 sequences, 20% to 25% detected once. The source material was PBMCs or a T cell subset sorted from them (not recorded which). Source of these receptors: an adult woman who had mild COVID-19 (a few samples of this study predate the infection). Cell type and time point are not known.

This clonotype was counted at least ten times. This chain uses TRBV5-1 with TRBJ2-1; tentatively, D is TRBD2 (5 bases). Deletions cut 0 bases from V and 10 bases from J, with 11 bases between. Germline V CDR1 and CDR2: SGHRS, YFSETQ. The CDR3 totals 13 residues. CDR3 sequence (DNA): TGCGCCAGCAGCTTGGGGGAGACCCCCGAGCAGTTCTTC. This encodes CASSLGETPEQFF.

The sample holds a few counts of this clonotype. The genes are TRBV5-5 and TRBJ2-1, with TRBD2 matching 11 bases. Germline lookup yields CDR1 SGHKS and CDR2 YYEKEE (reference sequence). The ends lost 3 bases at V and 4 bases at J; junction bases unmatched: 3. The CDR3 consists of 15 residues. The CDR3 DNA reads TGTGCCAGCAGCTATAGCGGGAGGGATTACAATGAGCAGTTCTTC. Protein sequence: CASSYSGRDYNEQFF. Full variable domain (missing parts from reference TRBV5-5 and TRBJ2-1): DAGVTQSPTHLIKTRGQQVTLRCSPISGHKSVSWYQQVLGQGPQFIFQYYEKEERGRGNFPDRFSARQFPNYSSELNVNALLLGDSALYLCASSYSGRDYNEQFFGPGTRLTVL.

This clonotype was counted only a few times. The chain joins TRBV3-1 to TRBJ2-3, with D possibly being TRBD2 (5 bases). V was cut by 4 bases and J by 1 base, with 15 bases left in between. Germline loops: CDR1 LGHDT, CDR2 YNNKEL (reference sequence). The CDR3 loop spans 16 amino acids. The CDR3 region is CASSPSASPGTDTQYF. The CDR3 DNA follows: TGTGCCAGCAGCCCATCAGCTAGCCCTGGCACAGATACGCAGTATTTT.

This clonotype was detected ten times or more. The chain employs TRBV11-2 and TRBJ2-3; D is undetermined. V was shortened by 6 bases and J by 3 bases, with 4 bases between the two germline ends. CDR1 and CDR2 (germline): SGHAT, FQNNGV. The CDR3 covers 11 residues. CDR3 region: CASRITDTQYF. For the CDR3, the DNA is TGTGCCAGCAGAATAACAGATACGCAGTATTTT.

This clonotype was observed a handful of times. The chain recombines TRBV5-1 with TRBJ2-2; maybe TRBD1 (5 bases). Per the germline V gene, CDR1 is SGHRS and CDR2 is YFSETQ. Between the trimmed V and J ends, which lost 8 bases and 7 bases, there was a span of 15 bases. This CDR3 has 13 residues. CDR3 sequence (DNA): TGCGCCAGTCGCCCCCAGGGCTACGGGGAGCTGTTTTTT. This codes for CASRPQGYGELFF. The full variable domain, in which reference TRBV5-1 and TRBJ2-2 provide the parts outside the CDR3, is KAGVTQTPRYLIKTRGQQVTLSCSPISGHRSVSWYQQTPGQGLQFLFEYFSETQRNKGNFPGRFSGRQFSNSRSEMNVSTLELGDSALYLCASRPQGYGELFFGEGSRLTVL.

CDR3 in amino acids: CASSPIGLGTEAFF. The CDR3 bases are TGTGCCAGCAGCCCTATAGGGTTGGGCACTGAAGCTTTCTTT. The chain joins TRBV7-9 to TRBJ1-1; D ambiguous. V lost 5 bases, J lost 4 bases, and 14 bases lay in between. Germline CDR1 and CDR2: SEHNR and FQNEAQ (reference sequence). The CDR3 is 14 amino acids.

This clonotype was detected once. This chain joins TRBV6-2 or TRBV6-3 and TRBJ2-2; 7 bases map to TRBD1. Germline assignment: CDR1 MNHEY and CDR2 SVGEGT. The CDR3 length is 15 residues. The J segment lost 6 bases and the V segment lost 6 bases, leaving 10 bases of the junction unmatched. Here the CDR3 DNA reads TGTGCCAGCAGGACAGGGTTAGCGCGTCCCGGGGAGCTGTTTTTT. Encoded protein: CASRTGLARPGELFF.

The count of this clonotype is one. This sequence joins TRBV7-9 and TRBJ2-5; TRBD1 might be the D (5 bases). Looked up from germline, CDR1 is SEHNR and CDR2 is FQNEAQ (reference sequence). Deletions cut 5 bases from V and 1 base from J, with 11 bases between. This CDR3 comprises 14 residues. The CDR3 is CASSGQGGQETQYF. The CDR3 DNA follows: TGTGCCAGCAGCGGGCAGGGTGGCCAAGAGACCCAGTACTTC.

This clonotype appeared once. CDR3 coding DNA: TGCAGCGCGGGGACAGGGGTAACCGAAGCTTTCTTT. It specifies CSAGTGVTEAFF. The V and J genes are TRBV29-1 and TRBJ1-1; 10 nucleotides match TRBD1. The germline V gene has CDR1 SQVTM and CDR2 ANQGSEA. V gave up 7 bases and J gave up 8 bases; unmatched junction bases: 7. CDR3 length equals 12 residues.

This clonotype was seen many times. The chain carries TRBV5-1 and TRBJ2-2, with unresolved D. CDR3 length: 15 amino acids. The V gene's germline CDR1 is SGHRS and CDR2 YFSETQ. Trimming removed 1 base from V and 5 bases from J, with 12 bases in between. Here the CDR3 DNA reads TGCGCCAGCAGCTTGCAAGGGCCTATAACCGGGGAGCTGTTTTTT. Translation: CASSLQGPITGELFF. Together with reference TRBV5-1 and TRBJ2-2, the CDR3 gives the full variable domain: KAGVTQTPRYLIKTRGQQVTLSCSPISGHRSVSWYQQTPGQGLQFLFEYFSETQRNKGNFPGRFSGRQFSNSRSEMNVSTLELGDSALYLCASSLQGPITGELFFGEGSRLTVL.

This clonotype turned up a few times. This chain joins TRBV19 and TRBJ1-4; D is ambiguous. Germline V lookup: CDR1 LNHDA, CDR2 SQIVND (reference sequence). CDR3 length: 14 amino acids. Trimming took off 0 bases at V and 7 bases at J, with 9 bases between the two ends. The CDR3 reads CASSIEGIGEKLFF. The CDR3 DNA is TGTGCCAGTAGTATAGAAGGCATTGGTGAAAAACTGTTTTTT. Supplemented by reference TRBV19 and TRBJ1-4, the full variable domain reads DGGITQSPKYLFRKEGQNVTLSCEQNLNHDAMYWYRQDPGQGLRLIYYSQIVNDFQKGDIAEGYSVSREKKESFPLTVTSAQKNPTAFYLCASSIEGIGEKLFFGSGTQLSVL.

At least ten counts were recorded for this clonotype. The chain couples TRBV20-1 to TRBJ1-5; no clear D gene. Germline V gene data show CDR1 as DFQATT and CDR2 as SNEGSKA (reference sequence). This CDR3 has 13 amino acids. The ends were cut back, 3 bases at V and 0 bases at J, with 6 bases in the middle. The CDR3 coding sequence is TGCAGTGCTAGTCCCTATAGCAATCAGCCCCAGCATTTT. Its protein is CSASPYSNQPQHF.